This T cell receptor beta chain is drawn from a study of T cell repertoires in cytomegalovirus infection. Regarding the study as a whole: CMV-specific TCR beta clonotypes restricted by HLA-C dominated the ex vivo response.

As regards this clonotype: Antigen unknown.

Germline loops: CDR1 KGHSH, CDR2 LQKENI. The CDR3 is 16 residues long. Trimming removed 3 bases at V and 2 bases at J, with 15 bases between. One entry per CDR3 protein results from TCRdb running MiXCR on the reads. The sample records around 310,000 distinct CDR3 sequences, 15% to 20% being singletons. The sample taken for sequencing was PBMCs. This TCR came from a human donor in good health (CMV status not recorded). Some clones in this sample may be carry-over from other donors' samples. The rearrangement uses TRBV18 and TRBJ2-3; D not resolved. For the CDR3, the DNA is TGTGCCAGCTCACCTTCTAAGGCGGCCTACACAGATACGCAGTATTTT. Protein: CASSPSKAAYTDTQYF.